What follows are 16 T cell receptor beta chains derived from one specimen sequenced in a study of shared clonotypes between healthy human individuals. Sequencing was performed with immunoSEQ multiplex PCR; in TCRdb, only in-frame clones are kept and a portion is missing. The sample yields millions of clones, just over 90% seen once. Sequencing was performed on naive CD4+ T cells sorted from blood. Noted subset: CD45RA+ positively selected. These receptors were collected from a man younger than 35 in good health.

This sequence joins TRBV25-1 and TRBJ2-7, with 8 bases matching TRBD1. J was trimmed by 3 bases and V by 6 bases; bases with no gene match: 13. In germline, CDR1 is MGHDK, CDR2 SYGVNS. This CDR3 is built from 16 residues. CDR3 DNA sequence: TGTGCCAGCAGAGAGCGCTGGACAGGGAGTTTCTACGAGCAGTACTTC. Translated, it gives CASRERWTGSFYEQYF.

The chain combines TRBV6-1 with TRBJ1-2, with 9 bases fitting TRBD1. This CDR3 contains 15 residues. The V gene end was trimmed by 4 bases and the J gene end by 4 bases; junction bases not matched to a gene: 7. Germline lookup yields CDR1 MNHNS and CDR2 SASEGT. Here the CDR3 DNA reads TGTGCCAGCAGTGCCGGACAGGGGTGGGGCTATGGCTACACCTTC. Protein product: CASSAGQGWGYGYTF.

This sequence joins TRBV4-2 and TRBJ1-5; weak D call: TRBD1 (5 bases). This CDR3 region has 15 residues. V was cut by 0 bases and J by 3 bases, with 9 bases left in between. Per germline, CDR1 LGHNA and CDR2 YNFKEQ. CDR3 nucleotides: TGTGCCAGCAGCCAAGATGCAGGGTCCAATCAGCCCCAGCATTTT. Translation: CASSQDAGSNQPQHF.

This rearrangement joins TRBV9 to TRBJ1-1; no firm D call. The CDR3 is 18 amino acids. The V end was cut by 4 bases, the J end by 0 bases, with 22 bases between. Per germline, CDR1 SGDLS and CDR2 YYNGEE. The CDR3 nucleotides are TGTGCCAGCAGCCCTAAGGAACGGGTAGGGAACATGAACACTGAAGCTTTCTTT. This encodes CASSPKERVGNMNTEAFF.

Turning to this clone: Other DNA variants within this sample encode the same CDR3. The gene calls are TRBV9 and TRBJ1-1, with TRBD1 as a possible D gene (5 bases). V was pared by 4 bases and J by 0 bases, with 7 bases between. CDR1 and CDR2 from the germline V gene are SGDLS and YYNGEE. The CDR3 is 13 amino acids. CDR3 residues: CASSQGMNTEAFF. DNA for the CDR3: TGTGCCAGCAGCCAGGGTATGAACACTGAAGCTTTCTTT.

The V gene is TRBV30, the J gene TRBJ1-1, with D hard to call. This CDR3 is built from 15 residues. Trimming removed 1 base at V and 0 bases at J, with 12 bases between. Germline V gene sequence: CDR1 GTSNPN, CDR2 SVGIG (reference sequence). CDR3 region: CAWSEFTVMNTEAFF. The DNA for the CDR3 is TGTGCCTGGAGTGAGTTTACAGTTATGAACACTGAAGCTTTCTTT. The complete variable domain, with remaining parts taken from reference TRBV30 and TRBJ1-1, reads SQTIHQWPATLVQPVGSPLSLECTVEGTSNPNLYWYRQAAGRGLQLLFYSVGIGQISSEVPQNLSASRPQDRQFILSSKKLLLSDSGFYLCAWSEFTVMNTEAFFGQGTRLTVV.

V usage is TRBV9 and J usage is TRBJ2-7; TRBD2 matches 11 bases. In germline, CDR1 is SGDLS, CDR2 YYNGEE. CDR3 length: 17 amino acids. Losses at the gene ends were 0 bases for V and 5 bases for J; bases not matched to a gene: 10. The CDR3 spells CASSVGLAGPLDHEQYF. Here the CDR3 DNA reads TGTGCCAGCAGCGTAGGACTAGCGGGACCTTTGGACCACGAGCAGTACTTC.

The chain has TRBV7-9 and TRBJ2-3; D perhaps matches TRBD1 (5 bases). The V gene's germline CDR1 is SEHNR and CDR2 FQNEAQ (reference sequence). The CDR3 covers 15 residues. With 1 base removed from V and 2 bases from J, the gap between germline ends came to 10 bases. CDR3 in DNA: TGTGCCAGCAGCTTAGGCGGACATACCACAGATACGCAGTATTTT. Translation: CASSLGGHTTDTQYF.

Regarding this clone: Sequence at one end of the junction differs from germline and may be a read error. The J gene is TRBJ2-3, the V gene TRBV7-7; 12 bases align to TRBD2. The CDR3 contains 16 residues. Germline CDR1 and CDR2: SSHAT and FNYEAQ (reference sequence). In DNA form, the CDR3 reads TGTGCTAGCAGTCCGCTAGCGGGGGGGGAGACAGATACGCAGTATTTT. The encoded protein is CASSPLAGGETDTQYF.

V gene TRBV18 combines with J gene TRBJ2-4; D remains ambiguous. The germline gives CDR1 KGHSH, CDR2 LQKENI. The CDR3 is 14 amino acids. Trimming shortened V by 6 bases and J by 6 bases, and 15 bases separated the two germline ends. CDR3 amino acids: CASSITALTNIQYF. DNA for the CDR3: TGTGCCAGCTCTATCACGGCCCTTACAAACATTCAGTACTTC. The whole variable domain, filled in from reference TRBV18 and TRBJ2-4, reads NAGVMQNPRHLVRRRGQEARLRCSPMKGHSHVYWYRQLPEEGLKFMVYLQKENIIDESGMPKERFSAEFPKEGPSILRIQQVVRGDSAAYFCASSITALTNIQYFGAGTRLSVL.

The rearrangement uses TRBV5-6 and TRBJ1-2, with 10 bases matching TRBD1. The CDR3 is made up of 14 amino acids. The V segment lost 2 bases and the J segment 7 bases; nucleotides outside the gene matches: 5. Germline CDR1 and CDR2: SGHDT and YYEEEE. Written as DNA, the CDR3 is TGTGCCAGCAGCTTACCCGGGACAGGGGCTGGCTACACCTTC. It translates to CASSLPGTGAGYTF.

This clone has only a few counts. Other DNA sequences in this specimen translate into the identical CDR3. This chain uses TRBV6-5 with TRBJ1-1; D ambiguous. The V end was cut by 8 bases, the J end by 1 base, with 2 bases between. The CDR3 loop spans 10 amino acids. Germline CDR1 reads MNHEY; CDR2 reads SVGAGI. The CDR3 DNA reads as TGTGCCAGCGGGAACACTGAAGCTTTCTTT. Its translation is CASGNTEAFF.

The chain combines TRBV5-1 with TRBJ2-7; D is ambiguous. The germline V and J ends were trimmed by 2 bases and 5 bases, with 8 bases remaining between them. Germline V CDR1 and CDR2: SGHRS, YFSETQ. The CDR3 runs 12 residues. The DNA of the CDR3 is TGCGCCAGCAGCTTAGGTACACACGAGCAGTACTTC. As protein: CASSLGTHEQYF.

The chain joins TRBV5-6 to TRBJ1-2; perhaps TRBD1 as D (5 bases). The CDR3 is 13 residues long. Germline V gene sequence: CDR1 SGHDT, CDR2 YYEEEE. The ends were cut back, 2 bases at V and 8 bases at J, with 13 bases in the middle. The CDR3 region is CASSLGRAKGYTF. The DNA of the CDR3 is TGTGCCAGCAGCTTAGGCAGGGCAAAAGGCTACACCTTC.

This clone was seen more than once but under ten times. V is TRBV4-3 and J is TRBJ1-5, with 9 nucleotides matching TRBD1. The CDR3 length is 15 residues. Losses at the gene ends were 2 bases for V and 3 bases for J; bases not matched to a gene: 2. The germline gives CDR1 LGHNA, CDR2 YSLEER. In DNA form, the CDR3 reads TGCGCCAGCAGCCAAAGGACAGGGGCCAATCAGCCCCAGCATTTT. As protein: CASSQRTGANQPQHF.

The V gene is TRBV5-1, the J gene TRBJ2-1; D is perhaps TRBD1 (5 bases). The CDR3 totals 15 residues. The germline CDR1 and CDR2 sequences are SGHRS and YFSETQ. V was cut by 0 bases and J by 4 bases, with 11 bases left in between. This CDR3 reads CASSLARTTYNEQFF. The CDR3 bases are TGCGCCAGCAGCTTGGCCAGGACAACATACAATGAGCAGTTCTTC.